The T cell receptor beta chain under discussion was sequenced for a study of blood T cell repertoires in COVID-19 (dated by TCRdb to about 2020). Regarding the study in general: Samples covering the acute and convalescent phases of COVID-19 were provided by collaborators in the United States, Italy and Spain. The repertoires were released in a freely available public database intended as a resource for research on the immune response to SARS-CoV-2. The material from the prospective study consisted of cDNA or gDNA derived from T cells, B-cell-depleted T cells, or PBMCs. Sample metadata almost always included a de-identified subject ID, COVID-19 status, age in years and sex. Where available, HLA class I and class II types were obtained from metadata supplied by the sample provider rather than from assay-based typing. The samples were drawn from the first 160 participants of the ongoing ImmuneRACE study and from roughly 1,300 subjects provided by 6 global collaborators. The dataset comprised deeply sampled blood TCRbeta repertoires from subjects exposed to, actively infected with, or recovered from COVID-19.

Collaborating institutions collected whole blood in K2EDTA tubes following their own protocols. For TCRbeta analysis, collaborators shipped samples as frozen whole blood, isolated PBMCs, or DNA extracted from either of those sample types. Note on this clone: Its antigen target is currently unknown. No base-level quality is on record; no much larger clone is a single base apart.

Results the study describes overall, beyond this receptor: How much clinical and demographic metadata was included differed by source and by participant, and the metadata was provided uncurated.

The immunoSEQ Assay, a bias-controlled multiplex PCR, was used to amplify TCRbeta CDR3 regions from genomic DNA. As for the original processing: Within the assay, amplification of reference gene primers was used to estimate how many nucleated cells each sample contained. Sequence reads were collapsed and filtered to measure the absolute abundance of every unique TCRbeta CDR3 rearrangement. For each sample, productive Simpson clonality was calculated as the square root of Simpson's diversity index over productive rearrangements. In its TCRdb copy, this immuneACCESS table keeps in-frame sequences only and misses some clones. Where compared with another copy, unresolved V genes explain less than half of these, and the others have no known cause. D and trimming come from the DNA, and the V and J calls and clone size come from that table. The sample data list 40,000 to 55,000 clones, and approximately 88% of these were observed just once. The top ten hold about 4% of the sample.

The germline V gene provides CDR1 SGHTA and CDR2 FQGNSA. Measured from the cysteine to the phenylalanine, the CDR3 is 17 residues long. CDR3 DNA only is kept here, 51 bases in frame from base 1. V has 5 bases trimmed and J has 3 bases trimmed; junction bases matching no gene number 13. The TCR sequence derives from a middle-aged man with active COVID-19. The chain is encoded by TRBV7-2 joined to TRBJ2-5, with 9 bases matching TRBD1. Sequencing was performed on peripheral blood. The CDR3 region: CASSQTGTGWGKETQYF. The nucleotide sequence reads TGTGCCAGCAGCCAGACCGGGACAGGGTGGGGGAAAGAGACCCAGTACTTC.